This TCR beta chain was captured in a study of response to subunit inactivated influenza vaccine. TCRdb recomputed calls from the RT-PCR reads with MiXCR, one row per CDR3 protein. The data contain roughly 760,000 distinct CDR3 sequences, about 20% of them singletons. Overall study findings and caveats: The authors suggested that few new T cells are recruited per seasonal influenza vaccination.

For this clonotype: Its antigen is currently unknown.

The V gene's germline CDR1 is DFQATT and CDR2 SNEGSKA (reference sequence). The CDR3 consists of 15 residues. V dropped 1 base and J dropped 5; count of bases not matched to a gene: 8. The sequence was collected from a man aged 50 or older who received an inactivated influenza vaccine. The chain links TRBV20-1 to TRBJ2-5; 9 bases are a match to TRBD2. Sequenced here: PBMCs from blood, sampled 5 days after vaccination. In DNA, the CDR3 is TGCAGTGCTAGAGTTCCCGGGCGGGGGGGTGAGACCCAGTACTTC. Its translation: CSARVPGRGGETQYF.